The present TCR beta chain was sequenced within a study of cytomegalovirus exposure and HLA in healthy donors. PCR employed 60 Vbeta and 13 Jbeta primers. Generated by immunoSEQ multiplex PCR, the TCRdb table keeps only in-frame clones and is missing some. The listing records some 46,000 clones. The CDR3 covers 16 residues. Germline V CDR1 and CDR2: SGHRS, YFSETQ. V was trimmed by 3 bases and J by 2 bases, leaving 12 bases between them. The sample consisted of PBMCs. The rearrangement uses TRBV5-1 and TRBJ2-6, with D tentatively TRBD1 (5 bases). This receptor was obtained from a woman aged 25 to 39 in good health and CMV-seronegative. The CDR3 bases are TGCGCCAGCAGCTCAAGGGGCGCGCCTGGGGCCAACGTCCTGACTTTC. Translating it yields CASSSRGAPGANVLTF.